This TCR beta chain was sequenced in a study of T cells in localized non-small cell lung cancer. Whole-study results and caveats: There was higher T cell clonality in uninvolved adjacent lung than in tumor, and it was highest there. Since sequencing was restricted to only one region of the tumor, intratumor heterogeneity remains a possibility.

There are 15 residues in the CDR3. The J segment lost 0 bases and the V segment lost 5 bases, leaving 6 bases of the junction unmatched. Germline values: CDR1 MNHNS, CDR2 SASEGT. With respect to this clone: Its antigen is not identified.

Only in-frame clones appear in the TCRdb table, and some are missing; sequencing was by immunoSEQ multiplex PCR. The repertoire holds about 18,000 clones, 82% seen once, with more than 25% in the top ten. The receptor's source is a male donor aged 60 or over with stage I lung adenocarcinoma. The chain employs TRBV6-1 and TRBJ2-7, with 8 nucleotides matching TRBD2. The sequencing here drew on peripheral blood, taken before any cancer treatment. The chain's CDR3 is CASSTPGLGSYEQYF. The CDR3 nucleotides are TGTGCCAGCAGTACACCGGGACTAGGCTCCTACGAGCAGTACTTC.